The rows below give T cell receptor beta chains drawn from one sample of a study of blood T cells in healthy people across ages. TCRdb itself ran the 5' RACE reads through MiXCR, one entry per CDR3 protein. The sample comprises 800,000 or so distinct CDR3 sequences, roughly 60% of which are singletons, and about a quarter rests with the top ten. The sequencing sample was made of blood. The source is a man aged 25 to 40 in good health. CDR3s include the opening cysteine and the closing phenylalanine or tryptophan. The order of the fields is V gene, J gene, CDR3 protein.

V gene: TRBV25-1
J gene: TRBJ1-6
CDR3 protein: CASSFPGRDSPLHF

V gene: TRBV27
J gene: TRBJ2-1
CDR3 protein: CASSSRDYSYNEQFF

V gene: TRBV2
J gene: TRBJ2-5
CDR3 protein: CASSSTSGGYQETQYF

V gene: TRBV25-1
J gene: TRBJ1-2
CDR3 protein: CASSELGRYTF

V gene: TRBV7-9
J gene: TRBJ1-2
CDR3 protein: CASSFADNYGYTF

V gene: TRBV29-1
J gene: TRBJ2-5
CDR3 protein: CSVGLGGETQYF

V gene: TRBV9
J gene: TRBJ1-5
CDR3 protein: CASSVGPSGNQPQHF

V gene: TRBV6-6
J gene: TRBJ2-1
CDR3 protein: CASRKLTEQFF

V gene: TRBV7-2
J gene: TRBJ1-1
CDR3 protein: CASSLAGGGNIEAFF

V gene: TRBV5-1
J gene: TRBJ1-2
CDR3 protein: CASSLAGQEDNYGCTF

V gene: TRBV9
J gene: TRBJ1-2
CDR3 protein: CASSVDGDRPYGYTF

V gene: TRBV12-3/TRBV12-4
J gene: TRBJ1-2
CDR3 protein: CASSITVYGYTF

V gene: TRBV12-3/TRBV12-4
J gene: TRBJ2-7
CDR3 protein: CASTLQAGLLSYEQYF

V gene: TRBV5-6
J gene: TRBJ2-1
CDR3 protein: CASSLGGNGQFF

V gene: TRBV15
J gene: TRBJ2-1
CDR3 protein: CATSRDPAPGEQFF

V gene: TRBV6-1
J gene: TRBJ2-7
CDR3 protein: CASSDPHESSYEQYF

V gene: TRBV5-1
J gene: TRBJ1-1
CDR3 protein: CASSFPGGEAFF

V gene: TRBV28
J gene: NA
CDR3 protein: CASSSGDLSYNEQYF

V gene: TRBV7-9
J gene: TRBJ2-5
CDR3 protein: CASLAGGTGTQYF

V gene: TRBV7-8
J gene: TRBJ2-4
CDR3 protein: CATVKGFEQYF

V gene: TRBV20-1
J gene: TRBJ2-5
CDR3 protein: CSASGGPRKTQYF

V gene: TRBV12-3/TRBV12-4
J gene: TRBJ2-7
CDR3 protein: CASSRFTYEQYF

V gene: TRBV6-2/TRBV6-3
J gene: TRBJ1-2
CDR3 protein: CASSYSQVANYGYTF

V gene: TRBV7-2
J gene: TRBJ1-1
CDR3 protein: CASSLAPGGYTEAFF

V gene: TRBV27
J gene: TRBJ2-1
CDR3 protein: CASSLTSGTYNEQFF